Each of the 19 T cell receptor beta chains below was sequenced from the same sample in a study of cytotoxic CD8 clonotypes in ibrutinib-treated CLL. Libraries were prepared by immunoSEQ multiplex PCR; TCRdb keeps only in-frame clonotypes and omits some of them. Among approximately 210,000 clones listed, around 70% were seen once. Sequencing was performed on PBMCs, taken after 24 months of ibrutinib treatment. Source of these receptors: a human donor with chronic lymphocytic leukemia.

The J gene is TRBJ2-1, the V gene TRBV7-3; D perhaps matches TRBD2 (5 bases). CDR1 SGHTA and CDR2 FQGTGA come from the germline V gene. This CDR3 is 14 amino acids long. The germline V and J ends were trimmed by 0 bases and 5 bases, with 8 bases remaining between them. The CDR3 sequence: CASSLTRANNEQFF. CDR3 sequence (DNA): TGTGCCAGCAGCTTAACGAGGGCCAACAATGAGCAGTTCTTC.

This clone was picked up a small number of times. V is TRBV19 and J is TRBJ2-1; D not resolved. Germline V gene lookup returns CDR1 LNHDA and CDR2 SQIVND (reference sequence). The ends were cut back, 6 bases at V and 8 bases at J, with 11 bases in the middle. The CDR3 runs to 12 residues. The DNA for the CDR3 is TGTGCCAGTAGGGCGGTTGCCTATGAGCAGTTCTTC. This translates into CASRAVAYEQFF. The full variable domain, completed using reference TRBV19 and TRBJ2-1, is DGGITQSPKYLFRKEGQNVTLSCEQNLNHDAMYWYRQDPGQGLRLIYYSQIVNDFQKGDIAEGYSVSREKKESFPLTVTSAQKNPTAFYLCASRAVAYEQFFGPGTRLTVL.

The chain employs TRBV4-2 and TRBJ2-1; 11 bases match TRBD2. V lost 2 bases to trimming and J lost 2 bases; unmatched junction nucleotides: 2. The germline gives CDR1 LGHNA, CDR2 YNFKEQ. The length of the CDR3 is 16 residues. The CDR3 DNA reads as TGTGCCAGCAGCCAAATGACTAGCGGGACCTACAATGAGCAGTTCTTC. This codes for CASSQMTSGTYNEQFF.

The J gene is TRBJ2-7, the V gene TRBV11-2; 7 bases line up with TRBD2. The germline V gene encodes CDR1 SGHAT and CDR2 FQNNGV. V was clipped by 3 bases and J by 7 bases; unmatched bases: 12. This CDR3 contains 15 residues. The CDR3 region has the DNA TGTGCCAGCAGCTTGTTTCTAGCGGCCGTCTGGGAGCAGTACTTC. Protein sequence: CASSLFLAAVWEQYF.

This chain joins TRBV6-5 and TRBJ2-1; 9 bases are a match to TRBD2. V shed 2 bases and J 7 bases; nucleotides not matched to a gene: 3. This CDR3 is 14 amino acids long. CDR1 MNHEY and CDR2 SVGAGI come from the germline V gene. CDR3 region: CASSYSLAGNEQFF. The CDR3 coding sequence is TGTGCCAGCAGTTACAGTCTAGCGGGGAATGAGCAGTTCTTC.

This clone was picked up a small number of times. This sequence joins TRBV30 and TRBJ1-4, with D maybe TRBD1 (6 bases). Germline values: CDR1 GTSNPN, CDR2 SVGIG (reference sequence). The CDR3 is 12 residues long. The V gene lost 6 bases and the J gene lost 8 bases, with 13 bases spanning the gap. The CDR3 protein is CACALGGEKLFF. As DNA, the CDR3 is TGTGCCTGTGCGTTAGGGGGGGAAAAACTGTTTTTT.

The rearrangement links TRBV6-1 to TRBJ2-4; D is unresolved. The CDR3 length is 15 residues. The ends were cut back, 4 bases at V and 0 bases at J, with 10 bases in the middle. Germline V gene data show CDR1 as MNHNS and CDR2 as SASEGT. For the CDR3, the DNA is TGTGCCAGCAGTGGACTGAATCTAGCCAAAAACATTCAGTACTTC. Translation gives CASSGLNLAKNIQYF.

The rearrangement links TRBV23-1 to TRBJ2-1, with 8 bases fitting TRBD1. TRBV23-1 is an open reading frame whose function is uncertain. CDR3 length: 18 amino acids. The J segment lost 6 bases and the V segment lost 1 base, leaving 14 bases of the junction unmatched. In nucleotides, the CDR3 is TGCGCCAGCAGTCAATTCCCGACTGGGGACAGGAATCGCAATGAGCAGTTCTTC. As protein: CASSQFPTGDRNRNEQFF.

The CDR3 region is CASSLGTGGYTEAFF. The CDR3 DNA sequence: TGCGCCAGCAGCTTGGGGACGGGAGGGTACACTGAAGCTTTCTTT. The chain employs TRBV5-1 and TRBJ1-1; unclear D gene. Germline V gene sequence: CDR1 SGHRS, CDR2 YFSETQ. Trimming removed 0 bases at V and 3 bases at J, with 12 bases between. The CDR3 length is 15 residues.

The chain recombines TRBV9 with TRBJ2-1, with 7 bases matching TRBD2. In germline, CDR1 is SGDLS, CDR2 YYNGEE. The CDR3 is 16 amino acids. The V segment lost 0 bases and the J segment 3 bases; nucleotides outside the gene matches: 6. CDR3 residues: CASSVELAPNYNEQFF. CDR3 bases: TGTGCCAGCAGCGTAGAACTAGCGCCTAACTACAATGAGCAGTTCTTC.

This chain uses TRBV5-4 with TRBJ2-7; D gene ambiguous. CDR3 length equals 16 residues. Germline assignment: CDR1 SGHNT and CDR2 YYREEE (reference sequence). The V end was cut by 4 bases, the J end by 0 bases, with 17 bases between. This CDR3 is CASSPHFALPSYEQYF. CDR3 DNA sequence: TGTGCCAGCAGCCCCCATTTTGCGCTGCCCTCCTACGAGCAGTACTTC.

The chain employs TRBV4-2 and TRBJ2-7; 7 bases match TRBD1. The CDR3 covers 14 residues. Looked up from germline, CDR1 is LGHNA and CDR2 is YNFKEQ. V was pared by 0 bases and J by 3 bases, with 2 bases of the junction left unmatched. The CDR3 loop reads CASSQDRGNYEQYF. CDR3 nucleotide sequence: TGTGCCAGCAGCCAAGACAGGGGGAACTACGAGCAGTACTTC.

CDR3 amino acids: CASILPPYENTEAFF. Written as DNA, the CDR3 is TGTGCCAGCATACTACCGCCCTATGAGAACACTGAAGCTTTCTTT. The chain uses TRBV7-9 and TRBJ1-1; D call uncertain. This CDR3 is built from 15 residues. Per the germline V gene, CDR1 is SEHNR and CDR2 is FQNEAQ (reference sequence). V dropped 7 bases and J dropped 1 base, with 16 bases sitting between them. Using reference TRBV7-9 and TRBJ1-1 for the parts outside the CDR3, the full variable domain is DTGVSQNPRHKITKRGQNVTFRCDPISEHNRLYWYRQTLGQGPEFLTYFQNEAQLEKSRLLSDRFSAERPKGSFSTLEIQRTEQGDSAMYLCASILPPYENTEAFFGQGTRLTVV.

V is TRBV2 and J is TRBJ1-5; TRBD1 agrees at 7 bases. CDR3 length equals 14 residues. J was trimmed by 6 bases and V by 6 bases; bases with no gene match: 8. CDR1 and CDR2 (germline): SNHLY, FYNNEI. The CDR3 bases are TGTGCCAGCAGCGACAGGGTAGGGAGTCAGCCCCAGCATTTT. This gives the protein CASSDRVGSQPQHF.

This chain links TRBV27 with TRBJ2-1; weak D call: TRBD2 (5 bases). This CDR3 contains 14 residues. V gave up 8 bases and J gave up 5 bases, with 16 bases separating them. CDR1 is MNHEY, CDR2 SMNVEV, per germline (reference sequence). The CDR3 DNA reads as TGTGCCAGCTCGGGTAGCGTAGATGACAATGAGCAGTTCTTC. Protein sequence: CASSGSVDDNEQFF.

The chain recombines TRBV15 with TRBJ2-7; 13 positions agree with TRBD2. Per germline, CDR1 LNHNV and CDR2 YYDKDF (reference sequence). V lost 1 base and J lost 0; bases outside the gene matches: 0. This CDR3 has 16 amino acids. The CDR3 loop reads CATSRGTSGSSYEQYF. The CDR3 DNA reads TGTGCCACCAGCAGAGGGACTAGCGGGAGCTCCTACGAGCAGTACTTC.

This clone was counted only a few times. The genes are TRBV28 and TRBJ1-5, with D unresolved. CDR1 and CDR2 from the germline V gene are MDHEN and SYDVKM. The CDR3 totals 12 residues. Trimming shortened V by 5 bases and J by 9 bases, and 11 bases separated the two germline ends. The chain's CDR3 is CASSPSWRPQHF. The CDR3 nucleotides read TGTGCCAGCAGTCCTTCTTGGCGGCCCCAGCATTTT.

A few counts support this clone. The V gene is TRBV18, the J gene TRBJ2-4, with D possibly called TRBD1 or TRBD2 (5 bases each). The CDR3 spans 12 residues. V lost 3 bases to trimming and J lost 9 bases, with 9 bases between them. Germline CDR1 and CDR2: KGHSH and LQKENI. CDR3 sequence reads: CASSPQGTIQYF. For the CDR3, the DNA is TGTGCCAGCTCACCTCAAGGGACCATTCAGTACTTC.

CDR3 protein: CSVEVWSGANVLTF. DNA of the CDR3: TGCAGCGTTGAAGTCTGGTCGGGGGCCAACGTCCTGACTTTC. The chain uses TRBV29-1 and TRBJ2-6; D is uncertain. Germline V gene data show CDR1 as SQVTM and CDR2 as ANQGSEA. V was pared by 1 base and J by 4 bases, with 8 bases between. The CDR3 consists of 14 residues.